Listed below are T cell receptor beta chains from one sample, sequenced in a study of cytomegalovirus exposure and HLA in healthy donors. The table came from immunoSEQ multiplex PCR; TCRdb's copy has only in-frame clones and leaves some out. The data contain about 160,000 clones, around 77% of them singletons. Material for sequencing was PBMCs. The receptors were sampled from a man between 60 and 75 years old in good health and CMV-seronegative. Both conserved end residues are part of each CDR3. D genes are given only for firm matches. Where a row states a size, it is once, few, many or the class of an expanded clone; other rows omit it.

once,TRBJ2-7,TRBV18,TRBD1,CASSPGTGGSYEQYF,TGTGCCAGCTCACCAGGGACAGGGGGATCCTACGAGCAGTACTTC
once,TRBJ1-4,TRBV5-4,TRBD1,CASNSGTGGKLFF,TGTGCCAGCAACTCCGGGACAGGGGGGAAACTGTTTTTT
.,TRBJ2-3,TRBV5-1,TRBD1,CASPPPTRTGLPDTQYF,TGCGCCAGCCCACCCCCCACCAGGACAGGGCTGCCAGATACGCAGTATTTT
few,TRBJ1-2,TRBV27,.,CASSPLDSYGYTF,TGTGCCAGCAGTCCTCTGGACAGCTATGGCTACACCTTC
.,TRBJ2-7,TRBV19,TRBD2,CASSTPRMGLTFGVQYF,TGTGCCAGTAGTACCCCTCGGATGGGACTAACCTTTGGTGTGCAGTACTTC
few,TRBJ1-4,TRBV19,.,CASSTRTGSFVNEKLFF,TGTGCCAGTAGTACCCGCACGGGGAGTTTTGTTAATGAAAAACTGTTTTTT
.,TRBJ2-7,TRBV27,TRBD1,CTSSPDRGDEQYF,TGTACCAGCAGTCCTGACAGGGGAGACGAGCAGTACTTC
.,TRBJ2-3,TRBV10-3,.,CATRLSSTDTQYF,TGTGCCACCCGACTATCTAGCACAGATACGCAGTATTTT
.,TRBJ2-7,TRBV5-1,TRBD1,CASSLGQGPSYEQYF,TGCGCCAGCAGCTTAGGACAGGGCCCATCCTACGAGCAGTACTTC
.,TRBJ2-4,TRBV21-1,.,CASSISSHGGFLAKNIQYF,TGTGCCAGCAGCATATCTTCCCATGGGGGCTTTCTAGCCAAAAACATTCAGTACTTC
.,TRBJ2-3,TRBV7-2,TRBD1,CASSQGQGAGTDTQYF,TGTGCCAGCAGCCAGGGACAGGGGGCAGGCACAGATACGCAGTATTTT
.,TRBJ2-7,TRBV4-1,TRBD2,CASSLSLTSGVTYEQYF,TGCGCCAGCAGCCTAAGTTTGACTAGCGGGGTCACCTACGAGCAGTACTTC
.,TRBJ2-2,TRBV7-2,.,CASSFGHSTGELFF,TGTGCCAGCAGCTTTGGCCACAGTACCGGGGAGCTGTTTTTT
once,TRBJ2-5,TRBV18,TRBD2,CASSPPIVAGTGTQYF,TGTGCCAGCTCCCCCCCGATAGTAGCGGGGACGGGGACCCAGTACTTC
.,TRBJ1-5,TRBV28,TRBD1,CASSLDRGYSNQPQHF,TGTGCCAGCAGTTTAGACAGGGGATATAGCAATCAGCCCCAGCATTTT
few,TRBJ2-3,TRBV5-4,TRBD2,CASSRTLAGGFTDTQYF,TGTGCCAGCAGCAGGACACTAGCGGGGGGCTTCACAGATACGCAGTATTTT
.,TRBJ2-7,TRBV6-5,.,CASSLTRGGEQYF,TGTGCCAGCAGTTTGACTCGTGGGGGGGAGCAGTACTTC
once,TRBJ1-5,TRBV2,TRBD1,CASSATGGNQPQHF,TGTGCCAGCAGTGCGACAGGGGGAAATCAGCCCCAGCATTTT
.,TRBJ2-1,TRBV7-9,TRBD2,CASSLGLGGAYNEQFF,TGTGCCAGCAGCTTAGGTCTCGGGGGGGCCTACAATGAGCAGTTCTTC
.,TRBJ2-7,TRBV11-2,.,CASSWAPVAIEQYF,TGTGCCAGCAGCTGGGCCCCCGTGGCCATCGAGCAGTACTTC
.,TRBJ2-3,TRBV7-6,TRBD2,CASTMDERGIADTQYF,TGTGCCAGCACCATGGACGAGCGGGGGATCGCAGATACGCAGTATTTT
.,TRBJ2-7,TRBV6-6,TRBD2,CASSSRTSGSYEQYF,TGTGCCAGCAGTTCAAGGACTAGCGGTTCCTACGAGCAGTACTTC
.,TRBJ1-2,TRBV7-2,.,CASSLGTSYGYTF,TGTGCCAGCAGCTTAGGGACAAGCTATGGCTACACCTTC
.,TRBJ2-1,TRBV10-1,TRBD2,CASSVTSGGGYEQFF,TGCGCCAGCAGTGTCACTAGCGGGGGGGGGTATGAGCAGTTCTTC
.,TRBJ2-3,TRBV5-1,TRBD2,CASSKGGGGLTDTQYF,TGCGCCAGCAGCAAGGGCGGGGGAGGCCTCACAGATACGCAGTATTTT
.,TRBJ2-2,TRBV7-8,TRBD2,CASSRMVAGVGGELFF,TGTGCCAGCAGTAGGATGGTAGCGGGAGTAGGCGGGGAGCTGTTTTTT
few,TRBJ2-5,TRBV7-8,.,CASSFPRGSGRQETQYF,TGTGCCAGCAGCTTCCCCAGGGGCTCGGGGCGGCAAGAGACCCAGTACTTC
.,TRBJ1-1,TRBV30,TRBD1,CAWDRGLAEAFF,TGTGCCTGGGACAGGGGGCTCGCTGAAGCTTTCTTT
.,TRBJ1-1,TRBV7-8,TRBD1,CASSFQGENTEAFF,TGTGCCAGCAGCTTCCAGGGGGAGAACACTGAAGCTTTCTTT
.,TRBJ2-1,TRBV30,.,CAWSPLRGSYNEQFF,TGTGCCTGGAGTCCATTAAGGGGTTCCTACAATGAGCAGTTCTTC
.,TRBJ2-7,TRBV6-1,TRBD1,CASADFDRAPYEQYF,TGTGCCAGCGCCGACTTCGACAGGGCCCCCTACGAGCAGTACTTC
.,TRBJ2-7,TRBV29-1,TRBD2,CSVEEARSGSGYEQYF,TGCAGCGTTGAAGAAGCCCGTAGCGGGAGCGGCTACGAGCAGTACTTC
.,TRBJ2-7,TRBV19,TRBD2,CASSRLAGTNSYEQYF,TGTGCCAGTAGTAGACTAGCGGGCACTAACTCCTACGAGCAGTACTTC
.,TRBJ1-5,TRBV9,.,CASSDRGNQPQHF,TGTGCCAGCAGCGACCGGGGGAATCAGCCCCAGCATTTT
.,TRBJ2-1,TRBV27,TRBD1,CASSWPGQGANEQFF,TGTGCCAGCAGTTGGCCGGGACAGGGGGCGAATGAGCAGTTCTTC
once,TRBJ2-3,TRBV7-2,.,CASSSGTNTQYF,TGTGCCAGCAGCTCCGGGACAAATACGCAGTATTTT
.,TRBJ2-2,TRBV27,TRBD1,CASRGTGGLAGELFF,TGTGCCAGCAGGGGGACAGGGGGCTTGGCCGGGGAGCTGTTTTTT
.,TRBJ2-2,TRBV2,.,CASSRTDTGELFF,TGTGCCAGCAGCCGGACAGACACCGGGGAGCTGTTTTTT
few,TRBJ2-3,TRBV18,TRBD1,CASSPWDSLTDTQYF,TGTGCCAGCTCACCGTGGGACAGTCTTACAGATACGCAGTATTTT
.,TRBJ2-7,TRBV30,.,CAWSGGGSGTNEQYF,TGTGCCTGGAGTGGGGGGGGCAGCGGGACTAATGAGCAGTACTTC
.,TRBJ2-5,TRBV9,TRBD1,CASSVGDRGDETQYF,TGTGCCAGCAGCGTAGGGGACAGGGGGGACGAGACCCAGTACTTC
.,TRBJ2-5,TRBV7-8,TRBD2,CASSPGTSRETQYF,TGTGCCAGCAGCCCGGGGACTAGCCGGGAGACCCAGTACTTC
.,TRBJ1-2,TRBV4-3,.,CASSQDSQLYGYTF,TGCGCCAGCAGCCAAGATAGCCAGCTCTATGGCTACACCTTC
once,TRBJ1-4,TRBV15,.,CATSRVRSNEKLFF,TGTGCCACCAGCAGAGTCCGGTCTAATGAAAAACTGTTTTTT
.,TRBJ2-7,TRBV4-3,.,CASSSDRTVSSYEQYF,TGCGCCAGCAGCTCCGATCGGACTGTAAGCTCCTACGAGCAGTACTTC
.,TRBJ2-1,TRBV15,.,CATSRSLARDMDEQFF,TGTGCCACCAGCAGATCCCTAGCGAGGGATATGGATGAGCAGTTCTTC
.,TRBJ2-7,TRBV10-1,.,CASSEGSISPSEQYF,TGCGCCAGCAGTGAAGGGAGCATCTCCCCCTCCGAGCAGTACTTC
few,TRBJ2-1,TRBV7-8,TRBD2,CASSTGLAADEQFF,TGTGCCAGCAGCACGGGACTAGCAGCCGATGAGCAGTTCTTC
.,TRBJ1-2,TRBV13,.,CASGGRGNYGYTF,TGTGCCAGCGGCGGTCGGGGAAACTATGGCTACACCTTC
.,TRBJ1-2,TRBV7-9,TRBD1,CASSLGTGGYTF,TGTGCCAGCAGCTTGGGGACAGGGGGCTACACCTTC
.,TRBJ2-3,TRBV4-3,TRBD1,CASSQGTGVDTQYF,TGCGCCAGCAGCCAAGGGACAGGGGTAGATACGCAGTATTTT
.,TRBJ1-3,TRBV30,TRBD1,CAWEPTGYSGNTIYF,TGTGCCTGGGAACCGACAGGGTACTCTGGAAACACCATATATTTT